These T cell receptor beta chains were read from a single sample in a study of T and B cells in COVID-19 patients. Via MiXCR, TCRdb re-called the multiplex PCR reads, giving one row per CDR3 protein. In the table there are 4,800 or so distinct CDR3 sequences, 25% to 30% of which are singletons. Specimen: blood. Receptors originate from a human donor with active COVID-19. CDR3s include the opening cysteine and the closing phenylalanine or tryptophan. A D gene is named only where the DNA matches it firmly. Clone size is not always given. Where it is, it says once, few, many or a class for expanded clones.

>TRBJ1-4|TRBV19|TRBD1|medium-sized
TGTGCCAGTAAAGGGACAGGAACTCGTAATGAAAAACTGTTTTTT
CASKGTGTRNEKLFF
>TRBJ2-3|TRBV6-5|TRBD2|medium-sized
TGTGCCAGCAGTTACCAATCCGGGAGGAGGAGCACAGATACGCAGTATTTT
CASSYQSGRRSTDTQYF
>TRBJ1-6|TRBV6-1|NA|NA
TGTGCCAGCAGTGTTTGGCTTTCGCCCCTCCACTTT
CASSVWLSPLHF
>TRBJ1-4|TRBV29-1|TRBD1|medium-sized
TGCAGCGCCCAGGACAGGGAGAGGGAAAAACTGTTTTTT
CSAQDREREKLFF
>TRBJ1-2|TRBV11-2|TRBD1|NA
TGTGCCAGCAGCTTGGGACAGGGAGTTGACTATGGCTACACCTTC
CASSLGQGVDYGYTF
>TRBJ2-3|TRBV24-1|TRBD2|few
TGTGCCACCAGTGATTTTGGGGGACTAGCGGGGGCAGGTACGCAGTATTTT
CATSDFGGLAGAGTQYF
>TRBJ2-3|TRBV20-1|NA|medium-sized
TGCAGTGCTAGAGGGACGTACAGCACAGATACGCAGTATTTT
CSARGTYSTDTQYF
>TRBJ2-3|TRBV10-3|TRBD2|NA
TGTGCCATCAGTCCCGGACTAGCGGGGGGGAGCACAGATACGCAGTATTTT
CAISPGLAGGSTDTQYF
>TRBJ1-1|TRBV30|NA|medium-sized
TGTGCCTGGAGTGTAAAGCGGGACACTGAAGCTTTCTTT
CAWSVKRDTEAFF
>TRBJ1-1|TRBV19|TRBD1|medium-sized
TGTGCCAGTAGTATAGCGACAGGGATAGCGAACACTGAAGCTTTCTTT
CASSIATGIANTEAFF
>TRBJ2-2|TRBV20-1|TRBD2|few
TGCAGTGCTAGCCCTAGCGGGAGGAACACCGGGGAGCTGTTTTTT
CSASPSGRNTGELFF
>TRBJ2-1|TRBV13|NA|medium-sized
TGTGCCAGCTCTTCAGGTAGCTCCTACAATGAGCAGTTCTTC
CASSSGSSYNEQFF
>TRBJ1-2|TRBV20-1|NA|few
TGCAGTGCTGGCTCAGCTAACTATGGCTACACCTTC
CSAGSANYGYTF
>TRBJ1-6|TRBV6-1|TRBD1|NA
TGTGCCAGCAGTCGGGGACAGGGAAATTCACCCCTCCACTTT
CASSRGQGNSPLHF